This is a list of T cell receptor beta chains from one sample in a study of CD8+CD57+ T cells in acquired aplastic anemia. MiXCR, run by TCRdb on the reads, gives a single entry per CDR3 protein. Of some 48,000 distinct CDR3 sequences listed, about three quarters are singletons. Sequenced material: sorted CD4+, CD8+, or CD8+CD57+ T cells (not recorded which) from PBMCs. The receptors were gathered from a human donor in good health, serving as a control. Both conserved end residues are part of each CDR3. The D gene is left open where the match is weak. Clone size is given for some rows only: seen once, a few or many times, or a class if the clone is expanded.

CDR3nt,CDR3aa,j_gene,v_gene,d_gene,abundance
TGCAGCGTATCTCGGACCGGGGAGCTGTTTTTT,CSVSRTGELFF,TRBJ2-2,TRBV29-1,NA,NA
TGTGCCAGCAGCTTGTGGGGCAGGTCTGGAAACACCATATATTTT,CASSLWGRSGNTIYF,TRBJ1-3,TRBV7-9,NA,NA
TGCGCCAGCAGCTTGAGCCCCCAAACCTACGAGCAGTACTTC,CASSLSPQTYEQYF,TRBJ2-7,TRBV5-1,NA,NA
TGTGCCAGCAGTGACTCGGTGGGAGACTACAATGAGCAGTTCTTC,CASSDSVGDYNEQFF,TRBJ2-1,TRBV6-4,NA,many
TGCAGTGCTAGAAGGACCGACAGGAGCTCCTATAATTCACCCCTCCACTTT,CSARRTDRSSYNSPLHF,TRBJ1-6,TRBV20-1,NA,NA
TGTGCCAGCAGCTCCCCCAATTCACCCCTCCACTTT,CASSSPNSPLHF,TRBJ1-6,TRBV5-6,NA,NA
TGTGCCATCGCCCCGGATACAATGGGGCAGTTCTTC,CAIAPDTMGQFF,TRBJ2-1,TRBV10-3,NA,medium-sized
TGTGCCAGCAGCTTAGCGGGGACTAGCGGCTCGGAGCAGTACTTC,CASSLAGTSGSEQYF,TRBJ2-7,TRBV7-6,TRBD2,NA
TGTGCCAGCAGTGAAGCGGGGCGGGGGATGGCAGATACGCAGTATTTT,CASSEAGRGMADTQYF,TRBJ2-3,TRBV25-1,TRBD2,once
TGTGCCAGCAGTCCAGGGAGCGGAGAGACCCAGTACTTC,CASSPGSGETQYF,TRBJ2-5,TRBV7-3,NA,NA
TGTGCCAGCAGCTTAGGGGAATACACTGAAGCTTTCTTT,CASSLGEYTEAFF,TRBJ1-1,TRBV7-2,NA,NA
TGCGCCAGCAGCTTGGACAGGGGTTATGGAGAGCAGTACTTC,CASSLDRGYGEQYF,TRBJ2-7,TRBV5-1,TRBD1,NA
TGCGCCAGCATGGGAGGGGGGTTGAACACTGAAGCTTTCTTT,CASMGGGLNTEAFF,TRBJ1-1,TRBV10-2,NA,NA
TGTGCCAGCCGAGGGGAACTTGGCTATGGCTACACCTTC,CASRGELGYGYTF,TRBJ1-2,TRBV25-1,NA,NA
TGCAGCGTTGAGAAGGTAGAGAAACAAGAGACCCAGTACTTC,CSVEKVEKQETQYF,TRBJ2-5,TRBV29-1,NA,once
TGCAGTGCTACTAGCGGATACCAAGAGACCCAGTACTTC,CSATSGYQETQYF,TRBJ2-5,TRBV20-1,TRBD2,NA
TGTGCCACCAGCCGTTCAGGGAGCGACAATCAGTCCCAGCATTTT,CATSRSGSDNQSQHF,TRBJ1-5,TRBV15,NA,NA
TGTGCCAGCAGTTCGGACAGGGGTGAGACCCAGTACTTC,CASSSDRGETQYF,TRBJ2-5,TRBV12-3/TRBV12-4,TRBD1,many
TGCGCCAGCAGTCAGGGACTAGCTAACGAGCAGTACTTC,CASSQGLANEQYF,TRBJ2-7,TRBV10-2,TRBD2,few
TGTGCCACAGAATCCCTCCTTTCGTCGGGCCGTGATAATGAAAAACTGTTTTTT,CATESLLSSGRDNEKLFF,TRBJ1-4,TRBV2,NA,NA
TGCGCCAGCAGCCTTATGAGGGACTCCTACAATGAGCAGTTCTTC,CASSLMRDSYNEQFF,TRBJ2-1,TRBV4-3,NA,NA
TGTGCCAGTAGTATTGCAGGGGGCTATGGCTACACCTTC,CASSIAGGYGYTF,TRBJ1-2,TRBV19,TRBD1,NA
TGCAGTGCTATTTTAACGGGGCGGTATGAGCAGTTCTTC,CSAILTGRYEQFF,TRBJ2-1,TRBV20-1,NA,NA
TGTGCCAGCAGCTGGGGGCAGGGCTCAAACTATGGCTACACCTTC,CASSWGQGSNYGYTF,TRBJ1-2,TRBV7-2,NA,NA
TGTGCCAGCAGCTTTGACGTACCCTCTGGAAACACCATATATTTT,CASSFDVPSGNTIYF,TRBJ1-3,TRBV7-9,NA,NA
TGCGCCAGGGACAAACAGGGACAGCAAGAGACCCAGTACTTC,CARDKQGQQETQYF,TRBJ2-5,TRBV10-1,TRBD1,NA
TGTGCCAGCAGTGAGGGGGGACCGATGAACACCGGGGAGCTGTTTTTT,CASSEGGPMNTGELFF,TRBJ2-2,TRBV6-4,NA,NA
TGTGCCAGTAACTTAGGACAGGGATCAAATAATTCACCCCTCCACTTT,CASNLGQGSNNSPLHF,TRBJ1-6,TRBV19,TRBD1,few
TGTGCCAGCAGCTTAGCGCCGACAGGGGGCAAACAGCGGTACTACGAGCAGTACTTC,CASSLAPTGGKQRYYEQYF,TRBJ2-7,TRBV7-2,TRBD1,medium-sized
TGTGCCAGCAGCTTAGAGGTGGGTGGCTACACCTTC,CASSLEVGGYTF,TRBJ1-2,TRBV7-2,NA,NA
TGCAGCGCCGGATGGGGCAATCAGCCCCAGCATTTT,CSAGWGNQPQHF,TRBJ1-5,TRBV29-1,NA,NA
TGTGCCAGCAGCACCGACAGGGGGATCTACGAGCAGTACTTC,CASSTDRGIYEQYF,TRBJ2-7,TRBV11-2,TRBD1,NA
TGTGCCAGCAGCGGACAGGGGAATAGCAATCAGCCCCAGCATTTT,CASSGQGNSNQPQHF,TRBJ1-5,TRBV9,TRBD1,NA
TGCAGTGCTAGTCTCCCAGGGGGATCCTACGAGCAGTACTTC,CSASLPGGSYEQYF,TRBJ2-7,TRBV20-1,TRBD1,NA
TGCGCCAGCAGGGAATACATGAACACTGAAGCTTTCTTT,CASREYMNTEAFF,TRBJ1-1,TRBV10-2,NA,few
TGCGGATTGAGGGCTGTATCTGGAAACACCATATATTTT,CGLRAVSGNTIYF,TRBJ1-3,TRBV20-1,NA,NA
TGTGCCAGCAGCTTAGCAGTCGAGAACGGACAGGGCCGGTACGAGCAGTACTTC,CASSLAVENGQGRYEQYF,TRBJ2-7,TRBV7-2,TRBD1,NA
TGTGCCAGCAGCACTCTAGCGGGGGGACCCACAGATACGCAGTATTTT,CASSTLAGGPTDTQYF,TRBJ2-3,TRBV11-1,TRBD2,once
TGTGCCAGTAGTACTCAGGGGACAACTAATGAAAAACTGTTTTTT,CASSTQGTTNEKLFF,TRBJ1-4,TRBV19,NA,NA
TGTGCCACCAGCAGTTCCCCGTTCGACACTGAAGCTTTCTTT,CATSSSPFDTEAFF,TRBJ1-1,TRBV15,NA,NA
TGCAGCGTTGATCCGACAGAAGAAGCTTTCTTT,CSVDPTEEAFF,TRBJ1-1,TRBV29-1,NA,few
TGTGCCACCCTTTCTGACAGGGGGAATTCACCCCTCCACTTT,CATLSDRGNSPLHF,TRBJ1-6,TRBV2,TRBD1,NA
TGCAGCGTTGAAGGGGACAGGGACTACGAGCAGTACTTC,CSVEGDRDYEQYF,TRBJ2-7,TRBV29-1,TRBD1,NA
TGTGCCAGTAGGAGCAGGGCCAGCACTGAAGCTTTCTTT,CASRSRASTEAFF,TRBJ1-1,TRBV19,NA,once
TGCAGCGTTGGGGGGGAGCCTGAAGCTTTCTTT,CSVGGEPEAFF,TRBJ1-1,TRBV29-1,NA,NA
TGTGCCAGCTGCGCCCTGGACACCCGGGCCGAGCAGTACTTC,CASCALDTRAEQYF,TRBJ2-7,TRBV7-9,NA,NA